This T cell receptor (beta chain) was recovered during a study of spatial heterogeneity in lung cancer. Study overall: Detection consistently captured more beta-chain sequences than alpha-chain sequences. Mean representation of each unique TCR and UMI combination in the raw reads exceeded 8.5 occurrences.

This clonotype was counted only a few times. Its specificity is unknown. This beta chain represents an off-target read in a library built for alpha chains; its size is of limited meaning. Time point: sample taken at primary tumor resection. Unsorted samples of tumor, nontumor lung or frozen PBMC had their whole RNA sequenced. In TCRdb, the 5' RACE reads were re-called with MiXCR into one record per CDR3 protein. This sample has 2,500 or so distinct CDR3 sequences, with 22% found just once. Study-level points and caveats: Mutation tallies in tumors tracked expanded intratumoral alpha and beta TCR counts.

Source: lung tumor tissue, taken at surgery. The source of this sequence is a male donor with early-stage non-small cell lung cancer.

CDR3 loop: CAWSVHDEQYF. The CDR3 nucleotides are TGTGCCTGGAGTGTACACGACGAGCAGTACTTC. This chain connects TRBV30 to TRBJ2-7; D not certain. CDR1 and CDR2 (germline): GTSNPN, SVGIG (reference sequence). The CDR3 consists of 11 residues. Trimming removed 0 bases from V and 5 bases from J, with 5 bases in between.